This T cell receptor beta chain was captured in a study of technical replicates of blood from four donors. CDR1 and CDR2 (germline): SGHNT, YYREEE (reference sequence). The CDR3 is 13 amino acids. Between the trimmed V and J ends, which lost 1 base and 7 bases, there was a span of 9 bases. This table comes from immunoSEQ multiplex PCR, and its TCRdb copy is limited to in-frame clones, with some not included. The sample lists tens of thousands of clones, about 90% occurring once. Sequencing was performed on PBMCs. The source of this sequence is a human donor in good health. Some clones in this sample may be carry-over from other donors' samples. The chain has TRBV5-4 and TRBJ2-1; D gene uncertain. DNA for the CDR3: TGTGCCAGCAGCTTGTTCTATCCTAATGAGCAGTTCTTC. Amino acid sequence: CASSLFYPNEQFF.